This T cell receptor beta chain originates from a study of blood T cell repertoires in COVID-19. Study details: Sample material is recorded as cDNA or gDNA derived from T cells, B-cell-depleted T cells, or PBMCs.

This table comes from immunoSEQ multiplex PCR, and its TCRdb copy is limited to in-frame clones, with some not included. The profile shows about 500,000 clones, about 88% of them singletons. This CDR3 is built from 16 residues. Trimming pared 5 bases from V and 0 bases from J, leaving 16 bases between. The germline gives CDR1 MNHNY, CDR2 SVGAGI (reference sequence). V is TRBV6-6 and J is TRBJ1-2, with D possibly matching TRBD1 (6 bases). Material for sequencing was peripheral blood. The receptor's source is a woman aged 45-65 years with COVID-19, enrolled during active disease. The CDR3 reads CASSKQGQASNYGYTF. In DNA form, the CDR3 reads TGTGCCAGCAGTAAACAGGGACAAGCTTCTAACTATGGCTACACCTTC.